Shown below are 3 T cell receptor beta chains from a single sample sequenced in a study of PD-L1 blockade in urothelial cancer. Sequencing used immunoSEQ multiplex PCR; TCRdb keeps in-frame clones, though not all of them. The sample carries about 56,000 clones, about 85% recorded once. Time point denoted: pretreatment peripheral blood. The sequenced sample was PBMCs, obtained around atezolizumab (anti-PD-L1) treatment. These receptors all stem from a man aged 65-85 years with urothelial cancer.

The chain uses TRBV19 and TRBJ2-7; TRBD2 aligns across 11 bases. CDR3 length: 14 amino acids. V lost 2 bases, J lost 4 bases, and 1 base stayed unmatched. Germline V gives CDR1 LNHDA, CDR2 SQIVND (reference sequence). CDR3 residues: CASSITSGRYEQYF. The DNA of the CDR3 is TGTGCCAGTAGTATAACTAGCGGGAGATACGAGCAGTACTTC.

The chain links TRBV7-9 to TRBJ2-5, with D perhaps TRBD1 (5 bases). The germline gives CDR1 SEHNR, CDR2 FQNEAQ (reference sequence). V was trimmed by 1 base and J by 0 bases, leaving 9 bases between them. The CDR3 runs to 15 residues. CDR3 loop: CASSLDQGYQETQYF. CDR3 sequence (DNA): TGTGCCAGCAGCTTAGATCAGGGCTACCAAGAGACCCAGTACTTC.

The J gene is TRBJ2-1, the V gene TRBV4-1; 9 bases are shared with TRBD2. The CDR3 is 20 amino acids. The trim removed 4 bases at V and 7 bases at J, leaving 23 bases unmatched. Germline lookup yields CDR1 MGHRA and CDR2 YSYEKL. Here the CDR3 reads CASSPQGREGQSLPINEQFF. CDR3 bases: TGCGCCAGCAGCCCCCAGGGGCGGGAGGGACAGTCCCTACCCATAAATGAGCAGTTCTTC.